These 23 T cell receptor beta chains originate from one sample sequenced in a study of blood T cell repertoires in COVID-19. Data came from immunoSEQ multiplex PCR; TCRdb stores just in-frame clones and leaves some out. The profile covers more than 110,000 clones, with about nine tenths appearing a single time and roughly 10% taken by the ten largest. Sequencing input: peripheral blood. All receptors derive from a man aged 50-60 years with active or convalescent COVID-19.

V and J are TRBV19 and TRBJ2-6, with D maybe TRBD1 (5 bases). Germline-derived CDR1 and CDR2 are LNHDA and SQIVND (reference sequence). This CDR3 spans 17 amino acids. Trimming stripped 5 bases from V and 0 bases from J, with 14 bases between. The CDR3 spells CASSSHYRSSGANVLTF. The CDR3 nucleotides are TGTGCCAGTAGTTCACACTACAGGAGCTCTGGGGCCAACGTCCTGACTTTC.

The genes are TRBV10-3 and TRBJ1-4; 9 positions agree with TRBD1. This CDR3 region has 13 residues. Germline loops: CDR1 ENHRY, CDR2 SYGVKD. V gave up 10 bases and J gave up 11 bases; unmatched junction bases: 11. This chain's CDR3 is CATRGTGLDKLFF. The CDR3, as DNA: TGTGCCACTCGAGGGACAGGGCTTGATAAACTGTTTTTT.

The rearrangement links TRBV28 to TRBJ1-5, with TRBD1 as a possible D gene (5 bases). This CDR3 contains 14 residues. CDR1 and CDR2 (germline): MDHEN, SYDVKM. The V and J ends lost 6 bases and 5 bases respectively, with 14 bases between them. CDR3 in DNA: TGTGCCAGCAGGCCACCGCAGGGCTATCAGCCCCAGCATTTT. Translation: CASRPPQGYQPQHF. Combining the CDR3 with reference TRBV28 and TRBJ1-5 gives the whole variable domain DVKVTQSSRYLVKRTGEKVFLECVQDMDHENMFWYRQDPGLGLRLIYFSYDVKMKEKGDIPEGYSVSREKKERFSLILESASTNQTSMYLCASRPPQGYQPQHFGDGTRLSIL.

This clone was seen a handful of times. The genes are TRBV6-2 or TRBV6-3 and TRBJ1-5, with 9 nucleotides matching TRBD1. The germline gives CDR1 MNHEY, CDR2 SVGEGT. The V and J ends lost 3 bases and 5 bases, in that order; junction bases with no gene match: 5. This CDR3 comprises 15 residues. The chain's CDR3 is CASSYRRDRDQPQHF. DNA of the CDR3: TGTGCCAGCAGTTATCGCCGGGACAGGGATCAGCCCCAGCATTTT.

The rearrangement joins TRBV2 to TRBJ2-3; 11 bases line up with TRBD2. Germline-derived CDR1 and CDR2 are SNHLY and FYNNEI. The CDR3 has 19 residues. Trimming took 5 bases from V and 0 from J; bases not matched to a gene: 13. The CDR3 region is CASSFDGTSGAPSTDTQYF. The DNA for the CDR3 is TGTGCCAGCAGTTTTGACGGGACTAGCGGAGCCCCTAGCACAGATACGCAGTATTTT.

This clone came up once. The gene calls are TRBV27 and TRBJ2-1; a weak D match, TRBD1 (6 bases). Trimming left V 3 bases short and J 9 bases short, with 27 bases between. Germline loops: CDR1 MNHEY, CDR2 SMNVEV (reference sequence). This CDR3 comprises 18 residues. In DNA form, the CDR3 reads TGTGCCAGCAGTTTTTTTCCCCCCACTAGACAGGAGTGGGTTGAGCAGTTCTTC. This encodes CASSFFPPTRQEWVEQFF.

This rearrangement joins TRBV11-2 to TRBJ2-7, with TRBD2 matching 7 bases. Losses at the gene ends were 4 bases for V and 5 bases for J; bases not matched to a gene: 11. Germline V gene lookup returns CDR1 SGHAT and CDR2 FQNNGV. This CDR3 spans 15 amino acids. The DNA of the CDR3 is TGTGCCAGCAGCTCAGTAGGACTAGGCGTCAACGAGCAGTACTTC. Translated, it gives CASSSVGLGVNEQYF.

This chain uses TRBV28 with TRBJ2-3; 14 bases are a match to TRBD2. V was pared by 3 bases and J by 3 bases, with 5 bases of the junction left unmatched. Germline assignment: CDR1 MDHEN and CDR2 SYDVKM. This CDR3 is 17 amino acids long. The chain's CDR3 is CASSFSGTSGSTDTQYF. DNA for the CDR3: TGTGCCAGCAGTTTCTCCGGGACTAGCGGGAGTACAGATACGCAGTATTTT.

The chain has TRBV28 and TRBJ2-7, with TRBD2 matching 7 bases. Germline V CDR1 and CDR2: MDHEN, SYDVKM. V gave up 6 bases and J gave up 1 base; unmatched junction bases: 6. The CDR3 covers 14 residues. CDR3 protein: CASRARGGSYEQYF. The CDR3 DNA follows: TGTGCCAGCAGAGCCCGGGGAGGGTCCTACGAGCAGTACTTC.

The rearrangement joins TRBV6-4 to TRBJ2-2; TRBD1 agrees at 7 bases. CDR3 length: 15 amino acids. After removal of 6 bases from V and 5 bases from J, the junction contained 9 bases not matched to a gene. The germline CDR1 and CDR2 sequences are MRHNA and SNTAGT. This chain's CDR3 is CASRPDRVRTGELFF. DNA of the CDR3: TGTGCCAGCAGGCCCGACAGGGTACGGACCGGGGAGCTGTTTTTT.

This rearrangement joins TRBV6-5 to TRBJ1-4; 8 bases match TRBD1. Per the germline V gene, CDR1 is MNHEY and CDR2 is SVGAGI. The trim removed 5 bases at V and 7 bases at J, leaving 6 bases unmatched. The CDR3 totals 14 residues. For the CDR3, the DNA is TGTGCCAGCAGTAATGACAGGGGTGTTGAAAAACTGTTTTTT. Amino acid sequence: CASSNDRGVEKLFF.

This clone has a count of ten or more. J is TRBJ2-3 and V is TRBV21-1; TRBD2 is the table's D call and was not checked against the DNA. TRBV21-1 is assigned pseudogene status. CDR3 size: 20 residues. CDR3 amino acids: CASSWSGEGSGRASTDTQYF. In DNA form, the CDR3 reads TGTGCCAGCAGCTGGTCAGGGGAAGGGAGCGGGAGGGCGTCGACAGATACGCAGTATTTT.

The CDR3 reads CAWRQGQGFTGELFF. CDR3 sequence (DNA): TGTGCCTGGAGGCAGGGACAGGGTTTCACCGGGGAGCTGTTTTTT. V usage is TRBV30 and J usage is TRBJ2-2, with TRBD1 matching over 9 bases. V dropped 3 bases and J dropped 4; count of bases not matched to a gene: 6. The germline V gene encodes CDR1 GTSNPN and CDR2 SVGIG (reference sequence). This CDR3 has 15 residues.

The chain is built from TRBV7-2 and TRBJ2-1; 11 bases match TRBD2. Per germline, CDR1 SGHTA and CDR2 FQGNSA. Unmatched junction bases numbered 6, after V lost 2 bases and J lost 3 bases. The CDR3 loop spans 17 amino acids. The DNA for the CDR3 is TGTGCCAGCAGCTTAAGGTTGACTAGCGGGGTCTACAATGAGCAGTTCTTC. It codes for CASSLRLTSGVYNEQFF.

This clone was seen a single time. The chain employs TRBV25-1 and TRBJ2-1; D call uncertain. The CDR3 loop spans 15 amino acids. Trimming left V 6 bases short and J 0 bases short, with 12 bases between. Germline V CDR1 and CDR2: MGHDK, SYGVNS. The DNA of the CDR3 is TGTGCCAGCAGCGGATCGTGGAGCTCCTACAATGAGCAGTTCTTC. Translation gives CASSGSWSSYNEQFF. The full variable domain, completed using reference TRBV25-1 and TRBJ2-1, is EADIYQTPRYLVIGTGKKITLECSQTMGHDKMYWYQQDPGMELHLIHYSYGVNSTEKGDLSSESTVSRIRTEHFPLTLESARPSHTSQYLCASSGSWSSYNEQFFGPGTRLTVL.

The V and J genes are TRBV5-1 and TRBJ1-4, with D possibly being TRBD1 (6 bases). Trimming pared 4 bases from V and 7 bases from J, leaving 17 bases between. The CDR3 has 15 residues. Germline loops: CDR1 SGHRS, CDR2 YFSETQ. The CDR3 is CASSTGHRVGEKLFF. The CDR3 nucleotides read TGCGCCAGCAGCACGGGACATCGGGTCGGTGAAAAACTGTTTTTT.

The genes are TRBV18 and TRBJ1-3; D possibly corresponds to TRBD1 (5 bases). The CDR3 contains 15 residues. CDR1 and CDR2 (germline): KGHSH, LQKENI. Trimming stripped 3 bases from V and 2 bases from J, with 11 bases between. In DNA form, the CDR3 reads TGTGCCAGCTCACCCGACAGCTTCGCTGGAAACACCATATATTTT. Its protein product is CASSPDSFAGNTIYF.

The genes are TRBV7-2 and TRBJ2-7; D may be TRBD2 (5 bases). CDR3 length: 13 residues. V shed 8 bases and J shed 4 bases, with 15 bases lying between them. The germline V gene has CDR1 SGHTA and CDR2 FQGNSA. CDR3 in amino acids: CASATVSAYEQYF. In nucleotides, the CDR3 is TGTGCCAGCGCAACCGTTAGCGCGTACGAGCAGTACTTC.

The chain combines TRBV7-8 with TRBJ2-1; TRBD2 agrees at 9 bases. Trimming cost V 5 bases and J 15 bases; bases outside gene matches: 20. Germline V gene sequence: CDR1 SGHVS, CDR2 FQNEAQ. The CDR3 is made up of 16 amino acids. This CDR3 is CASSLMTGQPGREGFF. Here the CDR3 DNA reads TGTGCCAGCAGCCTCATGACGGGACAGCCAGGGCGGGAGGGGTTCTTC.

This clone was seen only once. This sequence joins TRBV6-1 and TRBJ1-2, with 10 nucleotides matching TRBD1. The CDR3 contains 15 residues. CDR1 is MNHNS and CDR2 is SASEGT in the germline V gene. Unmatched junction bases numbered 2, after V lost 0 bases and J lost 4 bases. The CDR3 here is CASSEAGTGAYGYTF. The DNA for the CDR3 is TGTGCCAGCAGTGAAGCCGGGACAGGGGCCTATGGCTACACCTTC.

The chain carries TRBV6-8 and TRBJ2-6; 7 positions match TRBD1. V shed 5 bases, J shed 0 bases, and the junction held 13 bases outside the gene matches. CDR3 size: 19 residues. Germline V lookup: CDR1 MNHGY, CDR2 SAAAGT. The CDR3 DNA follows: TGTGCCAGCAGTCCCCGGGACAGCAAAACGTCCTCTGGGGCCAACGTCCTGACTTTC. Translated: CASSPRDSKTSSGANVLTF.

V is TRBV3-1 (or the pseudogene TRBV3-2) and J is TRBJ2-6, with TRBD1 identical over 8 bases. V lost 4 bases and J lost 0; bases outside the gene matches: 14. CDR1 and CDR2 from the germline V gene are LGHDT and YNNKEL (reference sequence). This CDR3 has 20 amino acids. CDR3 residues: CASSLLRGQGKDSGANVLTF. CDR3 DNA sequence: TGTGCCAGCAGCCTCCTCCGTGGACAGGGCAAAGACTCTGGGGCCAACGTCCTGACTTTC.

The chain uses TRBV28 and TRBJ1-2, with a weak D call TRBD1 (6 bases). Germline CDR1 and CDR2: MDHEN and SYDVKM. The germline V and J ends were trimmed by 5 bases and 0 bases, with 22 bases remaining between them. The CDR3 runs 18 residues. This CDR3 is CASSATTGRANPNYGYTF. The CDR3 nucleotides read TGTGCCAGCAGTGCGACCACAGGGAGGGCAAACCCTAACTATGGCTACACCTTC.